This T cell receptor (beta chain) derives from a study of T cell clonality in common variable immunodeficiency. Clones were sequenced by immunoSEQ multiplex PCR, and TCRdb holds only the in-frame ones, with some missing. The sample holds about 42,000 clones, and no clone turns up only once. This clone was counted at least ten times. Its antigen is not known. The CDR3 end lies 3 residues beyond the end of the read and is filled in from the germline J gene. The CDR3 is made up of 12 amino acids. The germline V gene encodes CDR1 SGHTA and CDR2 FQGNSA. The germline V and J ends were trimmed by 1 base and 7 bases, with 7 bases remaining between them. Study results and caveats: CVID subjects showed higher TCRbeta clonality than healthy controls.

Sequenced sample: peripheral blood mononuclear cells. This rearrangement joins TRBV7-2 to TRBJ2-5; TRBD2 might be the D (6 bases). This clonotype originated in a person between 18 and 70 years old in good health. Partial CDR3 DNA: TGTGCCAGCAGCTTAGGGCGGGGGACC. It translates to CASSLGRGT. The entire CDR3 is CASSLGRGTQYF.